These T cell receptor beta chains were read from a single sample in a study of control samples from healthy donors and cancer patients. The repertoire was sequenced with immunoSEQ multiplex PCR; TCRdb's copy has only in-frame clones and lacks some. The sample includes some 130,000 clones, over 85% of them seen just once. Sequenced input: blood. These receptors were collected from a man between 18 and 35 years old in good health. Both conserved end residues are part of each CDR3. D genes are given only for firm matches. Not all rows give a size; the values are once, few, many and, for expanded clones, a class.

V: TRBV10-3
J: TRBJ1-1
size: NA
D: NA
DNA: TGTGCCATCAGTGATTTGCCAGGGTGGTCTTTCTTT
CDR3: CAISDLPGWSFF

V: TRBV9
J: TRBJ2-3
size: NA
D: NA
DNA: TGTGCCAGCAGCGTATCCGCCTCAGCAGGAGATACGCAGTATTTT
CDR3: CASSVSASAGDTQYF

V: TRBV9
J: TRBJ2-5
size: NA
D: TRBD1
DNA: TGTGCCAGCAGCGTAGCTGGGACAGGGTTAGAGACCCAGTACTTC
CDR3: CASSVAGTGLETQYF

V: TRBV10-3
J: TRBJ2-7
size: NA
D: NA
DNA: TGTGCCATCAGTCCTAGGACAGCCCAGCCCTACGAGCAGTACTTC
CDR3: CAISPRTAQPYEQYF

V: TRBV5-4
J: TRBJ1-3
size: few
D: NA
DNA: TGTGCCAGCAGCTTGGGCGGGGGTGATGGAAACACCATATATTTT
CDR3: CASSLGGGDGNTIYF

V: TRBV10-3
J: TRBJ1-1
size: NA
D: NA
DNA: TGTGCCATCAGCAAAAACAGGGAGAACACTGAAGCTTTCTTT
CDR3: CAISKNRENTEAFF

V: TRBV5-6
J: TRBJ2-3
size: NA
D: NA
DNA: TGTGCCAGCAGCTTGTCGTTCGGCGGGTCCGACACAGATACGCAGTATTTT
CDR3: CASSLSFGGSDTDTQYF

V: TRBV3-1/TRBV3-2
J: TRBJ2-3
size: NA
D: NA
DNA: TGTGCCAGCCAGAGGGGGGATACGCAGTATTTT
CDR3: CASQRGDTQYF

V: TRBV19
J: TRBJ1-6
size: once
D: NA
DNA: TGTGCCAGTAGCACGGGACTCTGGACCAGAATTTCAAGCTCCTATAATTCACCCCTCCACTTT
CDR3: CASSTGLWTRISSSYNSPLHF

V: TRBV11-2
J: TRBJ2-7
size: NA
D: TRBD1
DNA: TGTGCCAGCAGCTTAGCGGGGACAGGGTATGAGCAGTACTTC
CDR3: CASSLAGTGYEQYF

V: TRBV6-1
J: TRBJ2-3
size: NA
D: TRBD1
DNA: TGTGCCAGCAGTGAAAATGGACAGGGGACAGATACGCAGTATTTT
CDR3: CASSENGQGTDTQYF

V: TRBV19
J: TRBJ1-2
size: few
D: NA
DNA: TGTGCCAGTAGTCCCCGACAGGCCGTGGGCTATGGCTACACCTTC
CDR3: CASSPRQAVGYGYTF

V: TRBV28
J: TRBJ1-2
size: NA
D: NA
DNA: TGTGCCAGCAGTTTAGGGGGGCGAGGCTACACCTTC
CDR3: CASSLGGRGYTF

V: TRBV6-5
J: TRBJ2-5
size: NA
D: NA
DNA: TGTGCCAGCAGACAGAACAGCGACGAGACCCAGTACTTC
CDR3: CASRQNSDETQYF

V: TRBV4-1
J: TRBJ2-1
size: NA
D: TRBD2
DNA: TGCGCCAGCAGCCTGAGTAGCGGGGGGGGCAATGAGCAGTTCTTC
CDR3: CASSLSSGGGNEQFF

V: TRBV4-2
J: TRBJ2-7
size: NA
D: NA
DNA: TGTGCCAGCAGCCAAGTTACAGGGACGAACGAGCAGTACTTC
CDR3: CASSQVTGTNEQYF

V: TRBV9
J: TRBJ2-1
size: NA
D: TRBD1
DNA: TGTGCCAGCAGCGGACAGGGGGCGACCTACAATGAGCAGTTCTTC
CDR3: CASSGQGATYNEQFF

V: TRBV9
J: TRBJ2-2
size: NA
D: TRBD1
DNA: TGTGCCAGCAGCGTCGGACAGGGGGCCGGCGGGGAGCTGTTTTTT
CDR3: CASSVGQGAGGELFF

V: TRBV4-1
J: TRBJ1-1
size: NA
D: NA
DNA: TGCGCCAGCAGCCAATTTCGCGGTCTGAACACTGAAGCTTTCTTT
CDR3: CASSQFRGLNTEAFF

V: TRBV15
J: TRBJ1-5
size: NA
D: TRBD1
DNA: TGTGCCACCAGCACCGGGACAGGGTTTCGCAGCAATCAGCCCCAGCATTTT
CDR3: CATSTGTGFRSNQPQHF

V: TRBV13
J: TRBJ2-3
size: NA
D: NA
DNA: TGTGCCAGCAGAAAAGGGGGGTCGGCAGATACGCAGTATTTT
CDR3: CASRKGGSADTQYF

V: TRBV15
J: TRBJ2-7
size: NA
D: TRBD1
DNA: TGTGCCACCAGCAGAGATCCTACCGGGACAGGGTTTGAGCAGTACTTC
CDR3: CATSRDPTGTGFEQYF

V: TRBV6-5
J: TRBJ2-1
size: NA
D: NA
DNA: TGTGCCAGCAGTCGAGACAGCAATGAGCAGTTCTTC
CDR3: CASSRDSNEQFF

V: TRBV27
J: TRBJ2-6
size: NA
D: NA
DNA: TGTGCCAGCAGTTCACTGAGGGACGCCAGCTCTGGGGCCAACGTCCTGACTTTC
CDR3: CASSSLRDASSGANVLTF

V: TRBV19
J: TRBJ1-4
size: NA
D: NA
DNA: TGTGCCAGTGGGATGGGGACGGAAGGTGAAAAACTGTTTTTT
CDR3: CASGMGTEGEKLFF

V: TRBV6-4
J: TRBJ2-1
size: NA
D: TRBD2
DNA: TGTGCCAGCAGTCCCACGGCGGGGGGCTTGAATGAGCAGTTCTTC
CDR3: CASSPTAGGLNEQFF

V: TRBV5-1
J: TRBJ1-4
size: NA
D: NA
DNA: TGCGCCAGCAGACAGGGATTTGATGAAAAACTGTTTTTT
CDR3: CASRQGFDEKLFF

V: TRBV18
J: TRBJ1-1
size: NA
D: NA
DNA: TGTGCCAGCTCACCCAAATGGGAAGTTGCTGGGACTGAAGCTTTCTTT
CDR3: CASSPKWEVAGTEAFF

V: TRBV18
J: TRBJ1-3
size: once
D: TRBD1
DNA: TGTGCCAGCTCACCGGGACAGGGGGGCTCTGGAAACACCATATATTTT
CDR3: CASSPGQGGSGNTIYF

V: TRBV3-1/TRBV3-2
J: TRBJ1-5
size: NA
D: TRBD1
DNA: TGTGCCAGCAGCCAGGTAGGGGGCCAGCCCCAGCATTTT
CDR3: CASSQVGGQPQHF

V: TRBV9
J: TRBJ2-2
size: once
D: TRBD1
DNA: TGTGCCAGCAGCGGCCGGGACAGAAACACCGGGGAGCTGTTTTTT
CDR3: CASSGRDRNTGELFF

V: TRBV7-3
J: TRBJ1-2
size: NA
D: NA
DNA: TGTGCCAGCAGCCGAATCTATGGCTACACCTTC
CDR3: CASSRIYGYTF

V: TRBV12-3/TRBV12-4
J: TRBJ2-1
size: NA
D: TRBD2
DNA: TGTGCCAGCAAGAGGACTAGCGGGGGTCCACTGTTCTTC
CDR3: CASKRTSGGPLFF

V: TRBV3-1/TRBV3-2
J: TRBJ2-7
size: NA
D: TRBD1
DNA: TGTGCCAGCAGCCAAAGGCCGGGACAGGGTCCCTACGAGCAGTACTTC
CDR3: CASSQRPGQGPYEQYF

V: TRBV7-4
J: TRBJ1-2
size: NA
D: TRBD1
DNA: TGTGCCAGCTACGGACAGGGCGGTGGCTACACCTTC
CDR3: CASYGQGGGYTF

V: TRBV11-3
J: TRBJ2-3
size: NA
D: NA
DNA: TGTGCCAGCAGCTTAGTGGGGACGTGGGGGTCAGATACGCAGTATTTT
CDR3: CASSLVGTWGSDTQYF

V: TRBV5-6
J: TRBJ1-1
size: NA
D: TRBD1
DNA: TGTGCCACCCGGACAGGTTTGAACACTGAAGCTTTCTTT
CDR3: CATRTGLNTEAFF

V: TRBV3-1/TRBV3-2
J: TRBJ2-6
size: NA
D: NA
DNA: TGTGCCAGCAGCCAGGGGGCCTTACTCTCTGGGGCCAACGTCCTGACTTTC
CDR3: CASSQGALLSGANVLTF

V: TRBV11-3
J: TRBJ2-3
size: NA
D: NA
DNA: TGTGCCAGCAGTCCTGGACTCCTCACAGATACGCAGTATTTT
CDR3: CASSPGLLTDTQYF

V: TRBV4-2
J: TRBJ2-2
size: NA
D: NA
DNA: TGTGCCAGCAGCCAAGAATTATCTGGGCAGCTAAACACCGGGGAGCTGTTTTTT
CDR3: CASSQELSGQLNTGELFF

V: TRBV10-3
J: TRBJ2-5
size: NA
D: NA
DNA: TGTGCCATCAGTGACACGGGGGGCTTCCAAGAGACCCAGTACTTC
CDR3: CAISDTGGFQETQYF

V: TRBV19
J: TRBJ1-2
size: NA
D: NA
DNA: TGTGCCAGTAGTACACCCCCCAGGGATGGCTACACCTTC
CDR3: CASSTPPRDGYTF